Following are 20 T cell receptor beta chains from one sample sequenced in a study of molecular identifiers for immune sequencing clone quantification. TCRdb itself ran the PCR reads through MiXCR, one entry per CDR3 protein. The sample shows 460,000 or so distinct CDR3 sequences, about a quarter of them seen only once. The sample consisted of naive CD8+ T cells from blood, with Jurkat cell RNA spiked in. The subset here: FACS-sorted CD8+CD4-CCR7+CD45RA+ naive T cells. The receptors originated from a human donor in good health. Some libraries in this study had Jurkat cell RNA spiked in.

DNA of the CDR3: TGCGCCGGCGGCGGGGGACAGGGCTGCGAGCAGTACTTC. Translated: CAGGGGQGCEQYF. The gene calls are TRBV4-3 and TRBJ2-7, with TRBD1 identical over 9 bases. CDR3 length: 13 residues. Germline V gene data show CDR1 as LGHNA and CDR2 as YSLEER. V shed 11 bases and J 6 bases; nucleotides not matched to a gene: 11.

The rearrangement joins TRBV27 to TRBJ2-1; D is unclear. This CDR3 comprises 14 residues. Germline lookup yields CDR1 MNHEY and CDR2 SMNVEV (reference sequence). V lost 5 bases and J 2 bases, leaving 10 bases between the germline ends. CDR3 protein: CASSPLATYNEQFF. CDR3 DNA: TGTGCCAGCAGTCCCCTGGCCACCTACAATGAGCAGTTCTTC.

In its sample, this clonotype was seen many times. The V gene is TRBV27, the J gene TRBJ1-1, with D hard to call. V lost 0 bases to trimming and J lost 1 base, with 9 bases between them. CDR3 size: 15 residues. Per the germline V gene, CDR1 is MNHEY and CDR2 is SMNVEV (reference sequence). Here the CDR3 DNA reads TGTGCCAGCAGTTTATCGTCGGCCGCGAACACTGAAGCTTTCTTT. Amino acids: CASSLSSAANTEAFF.

The rearrangement joins TRBV4-1 to TRBJ1-3; D might be TRBD1 (6 bases). V was trimmed by 0 bases and J by 4 bases, leaving 13 bases between them. The CDR3 contains 16 residues. The germline V gene has CDR1 MGHRA and CDR2 YSYEKL. CDR3 sequence reads: CASSQDRAGAGNTIYF. The CDR3 DNA follows: TGCGCCAGCAGCCAAGATCGGGCAGGGGCAGGAAACACCATATATTTT.

In regard to this clonotype: Since a much larger clone is just one base distant, this may be a read error. V usage is TRBV6-5 and J usage is TRBJ1-1; D remains ambiguous. CDR3 length: 16 amino acids. Trimming cost V 0 bases and J 0 bases, with 11 bases left between them. Germline lookup yields CDR1 MNHEY and CDR2 SVGAGI. The CDR3 region is CASSYSEEAMNTEAFF. The CDR3 DNA sequence: TGTGCCAGCAGTTACTCAGAGGAGGCCATGAACACTGAAGCTTTCTTT.

This clonotype showed up many times. This chain's CDR3 is CASSSQGPYTDTQYF. CDR3 nucleotide sequence: TGCGCCAGCAGCTCACAGGGGCCTTACACAGATACGCAGTATTTT. The chain uses TRBV5-1 and TRBJ2-3, with 7 bases matching TRBD1. The CDR3 has 15 amino acids. CDR1 and CDR2 (germline): SGHRS, YFSETQ. Germline trimming cut 3 bases from V and 2 bases from J; bases unmatched to any gene: 6.

The rearrangement joins TRBV27 to TRBJ2-1; the match to TRBD2 covers 13 bases. CDR3 length equals 17 residues. Germline V lookup: CDR1 MNHEY, CDR2 SMNVEV (reference sequence). J was trimmed by 3 bases and V by 6 bases; bases with no gene match: 8. The CDR3 sequence: CASRTGTSGAHYNEQFF. CDR3 nucleotide sequence: TGTGCCAGCAGAACCGGGACTAGCGGGGCACACTACAATGAGCAGTTCTTC.

This clonotype showed up many times. This chain links TRBV25-1 with TRBJ2-7; D unresolved. The CDR3 totals 13 residues. The V gene lost 2 bases and the J gene lost 2 bases, with 7 bases spanning the gap. Germline-derived CDR1 and CDR2 are MGHDK and SYGVNS. The CDR3 nucleotides read TGTGCCAGCAGTGAAATCGGAGCCTACGAGCAGTACTTC. Amino acid sequence: CASSEIGAYEQYF.

Note on this clonotype: It may be a read error: a sequence one base away is much more abundant. This chain joins TRBV27 and TRBJ1-6; 8 bases are a match to TRBD1. This CDR3 has 15 residues. The germline V gene encodes CDR1 MNHEY and CDR2 SMNVEV (reference sequence). This CDR3 reads CASSGQGSYNSPLPF. Here the CDR3 DNA reads TGTGCCAGCAGTGGACAGGGATCCTATAATTCACCCCTCCCCTTT.

This chain uses TRBV7-2 with TRBJ1-4, with D unresolved. The length of the CDR3 is 16 residues. Germline CDR1 reads SGHTA; CDR2 reads FQGNSA. Trimming pared 3 bases from V and 0 bases from J, leaving 11 bases between. Written as DNA, the CDR3 is TGTGCCAGCAGCTTCGAAGCCAGAACAACTAATGAAAAACTGTTTTTT. This translates into CASSFEARTTNEKLFF.

V gene TRBV4-1 combines with J gene TRBJ1-6; TRBD1 matches at 7 bases. Germline V gives CDR1 MGHRA, CDR2 YSYEKL. CDR3 length: 14 residues. Unmatched junction bases numbered 2, after V lost 3 bases and J lost 6 bases. The CDR3 DNA sequence: TGCGCCAGCAGCCACGGGACAGTTAATTCACCCCTCCACTTT. It specifies CASSHGTVNSPLHF.

The chain has TRBV28 and TRBJ2-7; D not resolved. CDR3 length equals 12 residues. CDR1 and CDR2 (germline): MDHEN, SYDVKM. V was clipped by 6 bases and J by 6 bases, with 12 bases between them. This chain's CDR3 is CASSQNRGEQYF. As DNA, the CDR3 is TGTGCCAGCAGCCAAAATAGAGGCGAGCAGTACTTC.

This clonotype was seen only a few times. J is TRBJ2-5 and V is TRBV5-5; D may be TRBD1 (5 bases). V was shortened by 5 bases and J by 5 bases, with 25 bases between the two germline ends. The CDR3 has 17 residues. Per the germline V gene, CDR1 is SGHKS and CDR2 is YYEKEE (reference sequence). The CDR3 sequence: CASSYSSQGRMGETQYF. As DNA, the CDR3 is TGTGCCAGCAGTTATTCCTCCCAGGGAAGGATGGGGGAGACCCAGTACTTC.

The table lists this clonotype with a count of one. V gene TRBV20-1 combines with J gene TRBJ2-7; 11 positions agree with TRBD2. Germline lookup yields CDR1 DFQATT and CDR2 SNEGSKA (reference sequence). The V and J ends lost 1 base and 4 bases, in that order; junction bases with no gene match: 3. The CDR3 runs 14 residues. The CDR3 region has the DNA TGCAGTGCTAGAGCACTAGCGGGAGCGTACGAGCAGTACTTC. Its translation is CSARALAGAYEQYF.

This clonotype came up a few times. The CDR3, as DNA: TGTGCCAGCGCACGGACAGGGGGCGCCGCCGGGGAGCTGTTTTTT. Its protein is CASARTGGAAGELFF. The gene calls are TRBV9 and TRBJ2-2, with TRBD1 matching 11 bases. Germline CDR1 is SGDLS and CDR2 is YYNGEE. J was trimmed by 6 bases and V by 7 bases; bases with no gene match: 8. The CDR3 extends over 15 amino acids.

This clonotype has a count of ten or more. This chain joins TRBV29-1 and TRBJ2-2; D remains ambiguous. The germline V gene has CDR1 SQVTM and CDR2 ANQGSEA. V lost 6 bases to trimming and J lost 3 bases, with 2 bases between them. CDR3 length equals 10 residues. The CDR3 loop is CSVYTGELFF. The CDR3 DNA sequence: TGCAGCGTATACACCGGGGAGCTGTTTTTT.

With respect to this clonotype: One end of the junction fails to match germline, which may point to a read error. CDR3 DNA: TGTGCCAGCAGCCTACGAATGAACACTGAAGTTTTCTTT. Amino acid sequence: CASSLRMNTEVFF. The rearrangement uses TRBV11-3 and TRBJ1-1; D call uncertain. Looked up from germline, CDR1 is SGHNT and CDR2 is YENEEA. The CDR3 loop spans 13 amino acids. Full variable domain (rest looked up from reference TRBV11-3 and TRBJ1-1): EAGVVQSPRYKIIEKKQPVAFWCNPISGHNTLYWYLQNLGQGPELLIRYENEEAVDDSQLPKDRFSAERLKGVDSTLKIQPAELGDSAVYLCASSLRMNTEVFFGQGTRLTVV.

This clonotype was seen only a few times. The V call is TRBV11-2, the J call TRBJ2-1; D unresolved. This CDR3 has 15 residues. The ends were cut back, 5 bases at V and 2 bases at J, with 13 bases in the middle. Germline loops: CDR1 SGHAT, CDR2 FQNNGV. CDR3 nucleotides: TGTGCCAGCAGCCCTTATGACATTCCCTACAATGAGCAGTTCTTC. Translating it yields CASSPYDIPYNEQFF.

The chain's CDR3 is CASSARGPNQPQHF. In DNA, the CDR3 is TGTGCCAGCAGTGCCAGGGGGCCCAATCAGCCCCAGCATTTT. The chain carries TRBV27 and TRBJ1-5, with 8 bases fitting TRBD1. The length of the CDR3 is 14 residues. J was trimmed by 3 bases and V by 5 bases; bases with no gene match: 3. Per the germline V gene, CDR1 is MNHEY and CDR2 is SMNVEV (reference sequence).

This clonotype has a count of ten or more. The chain is built from TRBV2 and TRBJ2-3, with 13 bases lining up with TRBD2. V shed 10 bases, J shed 6 bases, and the junction held 10 bases outside the gene matches. Germline loops: CDR1 SNHLY, CDR2 FYNNEI. The CDR3 runs 15 residues. CDR3 bases: TGTGCCACGACCGGGACTAGCGGGGTGTCGGATACGCAGTATTTT. The encoded protein is CATTGTSGVSDTQYF.